This T cell receptor beta chain was sequenced in a study of blood T cell repertoires in COVID-19. CDR3 length: 17 residues. With 4 bases clipped from V and 3 bases from J, the junction kept 13 bases outside the gene matches. CDR1 is MNHEY, CDR2 SMNVEV, per germline (reference sequence). Clones were sequenced by immunoSEQ multiplex PCR, and TCRdb holds only the in-frame ones, with some missing. The sample records a few hundred thousand clones, around 87% being singletons. The clonotype originates from a woman younger than 30 with acute COVID-19. The V and J genes are TRBV27 and TRBJ2-7; 9 nucleotides align to TRBD2. Sequenced material: PBMCs or T cells enriched from blood (not recorded which). DNA of the CDR3: TGTGCCAGCAGTTCTATGGGGCTAGCGGGGATCTTCTACGAGCAGTACTTC. It specifies CASSSMGLAGIFYEQYF.